The T cell receptor beta chain under discussion was sequenced for a study of cytomegalovirus exposure and HLA in healthy donors. The V end was cut by 1 base, the J end by 1 base, with 19 bases between. The CDR3 is 18 amino acids. Germline lookup yields CDR1 SEHNR and CDR2 FQNEAQ (reference sequence). Vbeta (60) and Jbeta (13) primers were used in the PCR. Produced via immunoSEQ multiplex PCR; TCRdb's table is partial and in-frame only. The repertoire consists of 110,000 to 150,000 clones, with around 80% occurring once and the leading ten covering more than 3.5%. The chain couples TRBV7-9 to TRBJ2-5, with no clear D. The TCR was taken from a woman aged 35 to 49 in good health and CMV-seropositive. The source material was PBMCs. This CDR3 is CASSLDLGSSTPQETQYF. In nucleotides, the CDR3 is TGTGCCAGCAGCTTAGATCTCGGTAGCTCGACCCCCCAAGAGACCCAGTACTTC.